Below are 24 T cell receptor beta chains sequenced from a single sample in a study of T cells in women clearing cervical HPV infection listed by TCRdb under 2018. Library preparation was by the immunoSEQ multiplex PCR assay. TCRdb holds this immuneACCESS table with in-frame rearrangements only. Some clones are missing; in checked studies, unresolved V genes explain under half, and the rest has no known cause. The sample table gives 30,000 to 45,000 clones. The top ten constitute around 6.5% of the sample. The specimen sequenced was blood buffy coat. The receptors come from a woman aged 18-70 years with a cervical HPV16 infection that either progressed to CIN3+ or cleared (not recorded which).

Comment on this clone: The CDR3 end is not reached by the read, which stops 3 residues before it; the germline J gene fills it in. V usage is TRBV7-9 and J usage is TRBJ1-2; D is possibly TRBD1 (6 bases). From germline, CDR1 is SEHNR and CDR2 FQNEAQ (reference sequence). CDR3 length: 15 amino acids. The CDR3 is CASSLAVTGQESYTF. CDR3 DNA, as far as it was read: TGTGCCAGCAGCTTAGCCGTGACAGGTCAAGAGAGC.

Details on this clone: The CDR3 end lies 3 residues beyond the end of the read and is filled in from the germline J gene. Other DNA sequences in the sample encode the same CDR3. This chain joins TRBV5-1 and TRBJ1-2, with D perhaps matching TRBD1 (5 bases). The CDR3 length is 15 residues. CDR1 and CDR2 (germline): SGHRS, YFSETQ. Incomplete CDR3 DNA: TGCGCCAGCAGCTATGACGGGACTAGCGGTTTAGGG. Amino acids: CASSYDGTSGLG. The whole CDR3 protein is CASSYDGTSGLGYTF.

With regard to this clone: The CDR3 end falls 3 residues outside the read, so it is completed with the germline J gene. The V call is TRBV6-1, the J call TRBJ1-1; D remains unclear. Germline V CDR1 and CDR2: MNHNS, SASEGT. The CDR3 has 13 residues. V lost 4 bases to trimming and J lost 1 base, with 7 bases between them. The CDR3 loop reads CASSGDGNTEAFF. The DNA read from the CDR3 is TGTGCCAGCAGTGGCGATGGGAACACTGAA.

A note on this clone: The observed sequence ends 3 residues before the CDR3 terminus, with the missing tail filled in from the germline J gene. This chain links TRBV5-6 with TRBJ1-2; D is ambiguous. There are 13 residues in the CDR3. Germline V lookup: CDR1 SGHDT, CDR2 YYEEEE. The covered CDR3 bases are TGTGCCAGCAGCCCGGGAAGGGCGGGCGGC. This translates into CASSPGRAGG. From start to end, the CDR3 is CASSPGRAGGYTF. Full variable domain (missing parts from reference TRBV5-6 and TRBJ1-2): DAGVTQSPTHLIKTRGQQVTLRCSPKSGHDTVSWYQQALGQGPQFIFQYYEEEERQRGNFPDRFSGHQFPNYSSELNVNALLLGDSALYLCASSPGRAGGYTFGSGTRLTVV.

On this clone: The CDR3 goes on 3 residues after the read ends, and that part is filled in from the germline J gene. The V and J genes are TRBV29-1 and TRBJ2-5; D ambiguous. The CDR3 is 12 amino acids. CDR1 SQVTM and CDR2 ANQGSEA come from the germline V gene. Trimming pared 4 bases from V and 3 bases from J, leaving 9 bases between. CDR3 region: CSVVQIEETQYF. CDR3 bases read: TGCAGCGTTGTACAGATCGAAGAGACC.

Points on this clone: The DNA ends 3 residues before the CDR3 does, and the rest of the CDR3 is filled in from the germline J gene. The chain recombines TRBV5-1 with TRBJ2-2; TRBD2 aligns across 9 bases. Losses at the gene ends were 0 bases for V and 2 bases for J; bases not matched to a gene: 2. The CDR3 has 16 residues. Looked up from germline, CDR1 is SGHRS and CDR2 is YFSETQ. CDR3 residues: CASSLVAGANTGELFF. The part of the CDR3 DNA that was read is TGCGCCAGCAGCTTGGTAGCGGGGGCAAACACCGGGGAG.

This clone is identified as medium-sized from frequency. The read ends 3 residues shy of where the CDR3 ends; the end is completed using the germline J gene. V usage is TRBV4-2 and J usage is TRBJ2-4, with D possibly being TRBD2 (7 bases). Between the trimmed V and J ends, which lost 1 base and 4 bases, there was a span of 17 bases. The CDR3 loop spans 17 amino acids. The V gene's germline CDR1 is LGHNA and CDR2 YNFKEQ. This CDR3 is CASSQGSGGRGKNIQYF. The part of the CDR3 DNA that was read is TGTGCCAGCAGCCAAGGTTCCGGGGGGCGCGGGAAAAACATT.

A remark on this clone: The missing CDR3 end, 3 residues past where the read stops, is filled in from the germline J gene. The V and J genes are TRBV29-1 and TRBJ2-3; 9 nucleotides line up with TRBD1. CDR1 and CDR2 (germline): SQVTM, ANQGSEA. The V and J ends lost 3 bases and 2 bases, in that order; junction bases with no gene match: 3. This CDR3 comprises 14 residues. CDR3 residues: CSVEGQGNTDTQYF. CDR3 DNA, as far as it was read: TGCAGCGTTGAGGGACAGGGAAACACAGATACG.

A remark on this clone: The CDR3 end lies 3 residues beyond the end of the read and is filled in from the germline J gene. This chain uses TRBV30 with TRBJ1-6; D may be TRBD1 (6 bases). V lost 6 bases and J lost 9, with 18 bases in between. CDR3 length: 14 residues. Germline V gene sequence: CDR1 GTSNPN, CDR2 SVGIG (reference sequence). The chain's CDR3 is CACTVLGAISPLHF. The covered CDR3 bases are TGTGCCTGTACCGTTTTGGGGGCGATTTCACCC.

About this clone itself: Read sequence stops 3 residues before the CDR3 end, and the germline J gene provides the missing end. The chain links TRBV4-2 to TRBJ2-2; possible D gene TRBD2, 6 bases. The CDR3 runs to 14 residues. Germline V gene lookup returns CDR1 LGHNA and CDR2 YNFKEQ. Trimming removed 1 base from V and 5 bases from J, with 8 bases in between. The part of the CDR3 DNA that was read is TGTGCCAGCAGCCAAGCGGAGGGGACCGGGGAG. Protein: CASSQAEGTGE. The entire CDR3 is CASSQAEGTGELFF.

In regard to this clone: The read finishes 3 residues shy of the CDR3 end, and the germline J gene is used to complete it. The chain employs TRBV7-6 and TRBJ2-5; possibly TRBD2 for D (5 bases). Germline CDR1 reads SGHVS; CDR2 reads FNYEAQ. This CDR3 comprises 11 residues. Trimming stripped 5 bases from V and 5 bases from J, with 6 bases between. This chain's CDR3 is CASSRGETQYF. The CDR3 DNA, read in part, is TGTGCCAGCAGCAGAGGGGAGACC.

Comments on this clone: The read ends 3 residues shy of where the CDR3 ends; the end is completed using the germline J gene. J is TRBJ1-1 and V is TRBV5-1, with D unresolved. CDR3 length: 13 amino acids. The germline gives CDR1 SGHRS, CDR2 YFSETQ. V gave up 1 base and J gave up 4 bases, with 8 bases separating them. The CDR3 region is CASSLYEGTEAFF. Partial CDR3 DNA: TGCGCCAGCAGCTTGTACGAGGGCACTGAA.

As for this clone: The read ends 3 residues shy of where the CDR3 ends; the end is completed using the germline J gene. The V call is TRBV19, the J call TRBJ2-1; the match to TRBD2 covers 8 bases. V shed 6 bases, J shed 5 bases, and the junction held 6 bases outside the gene matches. There are 14 residues in the CDR3. The germline V gene encodes CDR1 LNHDA and CDR2 SQIVND (reference sequence). Incomplete CDR3 DNA: TGTGCCAGTAGATTAGCGGGATCCCACAATGAG. Encoded protein: CASRLAGSHNE. The whole CDR3 reads CASRLAGSHNEQFF.

Of note for this clone: Read sequence stops 3 residues before the CDR3 end, and the germline J gene provides the missing end. J is TRBJ1-3 and V is TRBV20-1; D not certain. Trimming removed 0 bases at V and 0 bases at J, with 15 bases between. The germline gives CDR1 DFQATT, CDR2 SNEGSKA (reference sequence). The CDR3 totals 17 residues. The DNA read from the CDR3 is TGCAGTGCTAGAGATCCGAGGGCCCCAAACTCTGGAAACACC. It translates to CSARDPRAPNSGNT. The whole CDR3 is CSARDPRAPNSGNTIYF.

Worth noting for this clone: The read ends 3 residues before the CDR3 terminus; that terminus is restored from the germline J gene. This chain links TRBV12-3 or TRBV12-4 with TRBJ2-1, with 8 bases that match TRBD1. V was pared by 3 bases and J by 6 bases, with 4 bases of the junction left unmatched. The CDR3 is made up of 14 amino acids. The covered CDR3 bases are TGTGCCAGCAGTTTGGGACAGGCAAGCAATGAG. Its protein is CASSLGQASNE. The full CDR3 sequence reads CASSLGQASNEQFF.

A word on this clone: The read falls 3 residues short of the CDR3 end, and the missing part is taken from the germline J gene. The chain recombines TRBV7-9 with TRBJ2-2, with TRBD1 identical over 7 bases. Germline V lookup: CDR1 SEHNR, CDR2 FQNEAQ (reference sequence). The CDR3 runs to 15 residues. CDR3 sequence: CASSRPTGSIEKLFF. CDR3 DNA (partial): TGTGCCAGCAGCCGGCCGACAGGGAGCATTGAAAAG.

Comment on this clone: The CDR3 end lies 3 residues beyond the end of the read and is filled in from the germline J gene. This chain connects TRBV5-5 to TRBJ2-5; no clear D. Germline lookup yields CDR1 SGHKS and CDR2 YYEKEE (reference sequence). V was clipped by 0 bases and J by 5 bases, with 14 bases between them. The length of the CDR3 is 15 residues. The part of the CDR3 DNA that was read is TGTGCCAGCAGCTTGGACCTGAACTTCAGGGAGACC. Protein sequence: CASSLDLNFRET. The entire CDR3 protein reads CASSLDLNFRETQYF.

A remark on this clone: The sequence runs out 3 residues before the end of the CDR3; the remainder is reconstructed from the germline J gene. J is TRBJ2-2 and V is TRBV29-1; D perhaps matches TRBD1 (5 bases). Germline V CDR1 and CDR2: SQVTM, ANQGSEA. V was cut by 6 bases and J by 6 bases, with 11 bases left in between. This CDR3 spans 12 amino acids. This chain's CDR3 is CSVGRAPGELFF. CDR3 bases read: TGCAGCGTCGGCAGGGCCCCCGGGGAG.

About this clone itself: The CDR3 end lies 3 residues beyond the end of the read and is filled in from the germline J gene. This chain uses TRBV9 with TRBJ2-7; TRBD2 aligns across 7 bases. Trimming at V came to 0 bases and at J to 2 bases, leaving 5 bases not matched to a gene. Germline loops: CDR1 SGDLS, CDR2 YYNGEE. The CDR3 contains 15 residues. The DNA read from the CDR3 is TGTGCCAGCAGCGTAGGCGGGAGCCTAGCCTACGAG. Its translation: CASSVGGSLAYE. The whole CDR3 sequence reads CASSVGGSLAYEQYF.

About this clone itself: The CDR3 is cut off 3 residues early in the read; its end comes from the germline J gene. The chain has TRBV20-1 and TRBJ2-3; TRBD2 matches 7 bases. V dropped 6 bases and J dropped 0; count of bases not matched to a gene: 24. Germline values: CDR1 DFQATT, CDR2 SNEGSKA (reference sequence). CDR3 length: 20 residues. CDR3 bases read: TGCAGTGCAGCGGGTGGGAGGAGCGGGACTCACTTCTTTAGCACAGATACG. Translation: CSAAGGRSGTHFFSTDT. The CDR3 in full is CSAAGGRSGTHFFSTDTQYF.

In the case of this clone: Read sequence stops 3 residues before the CDR3 end, and the germline J gene provides the missing end. This chain links TRBV19 with TRBJ2-3, with 7 bases aligning to TRBD2. After removal of 3 bases from V and 3 bases from J, the junction contained 6 bases not matched to a gene. Germline-derived CDR1 and CDR2 are LNHDA and SQIVND (reference sequence). The CDR3 is 15 residues long. The covered CDR3 bases are TGTGCCAGTAGTATCCTGCAGGGAGGGACAGATACG. Translated: CASSILQGGTDT. The whole CDR3 sequence reads CASSILQGGTDTQYF.

As regards this clone: The missing CDR3 end, 3 residues past where the read stops, is filled in from the germline J gene. The rearrangement links TRBV7-9 to TRBJ1-1; TRBD1 aligns across 8 bases. The CDR3 spans 11 residues. Germline CDR1 and CDR2: SEHNR and FQNEAQ (reference sequence). CDR3 loop: CASSSRDRAFF. The sequenced CDR3 bases are TGTGCCAGCAGCAGCCGGGACAGG. Full variable domain (remainder filled in from reference TRBV7-9 and TRBJ1-1): DTGVSQNPRHKITKRGQNVTFRCDPISEHNRLYWYRQTLGQGPEFLTYFQNEAQLEKSRLLSDRFSAERPKGSFSTLEIQRTEQGDSAMYLCASSSRDRAFFGQGTRLTVV.

For this clone: Its ends do not fully match the called genes, so a read error is possible. The read is 3 residues too short to cover the CDR3 end, so that end is filled in from the germline J gene. Other DNA sequences of this sample code for an identical CDR3. V is TRBV30 and J is TRBJ2-1; D not resolved. This CDR3 has 15 amino acids. CDR1 and CDR2 (germline): GTSNPN, SVGIG (reference sequence). The sequenced CDR3 bases are TGTGCTTGGAACCTTCCCCAGTCCCCCTACAATGAG. This codes for CAWNLPQSPYNE. The CDR3, in full, reads CAWNLPQSPYNEQFF.

On this clone: The read terminates 3 residues ahead of where the CDR3 ends, so the germline J gene completes it. The identical CDR3 is also encoded by other nucleotide sequences in the sample. This chain connects TRBV7-8 to TRBJ2-7; a weak D match, TRBD1 (5 bases). The CDR3 is 14 residues long. CDR1 SGHVS and CDR2 FQNEAQ come from the germline V gene. Trimming stripped 9 bases from V and 1 base from J, with 16 bases between. The CDR3 sequence is CASNPTVTSYEQYF. CDR3 DNA (partial): TGTGCCAGTAACCCGACAGTGACTTCCTACGAG.